The 28 T cell receptor beta chains given below trace back to one sample, sequenced in a study of a mutant IDH1 vaccine in newly diagnosed glioma. Documented time point: baseline, week 1 (first vaccination visit). Sample treatment: pre-vaccination baseline after standard-of-care therapy. Data came from immunoSEQ multiplex PCR; TCRdb stores just in-frame clones and leaves some out. The sample shows about 66,000 clones, 80% to 90% of them seen only once. The sample in question was PBMCs, obtained from a glioma patient treated with radiotherapy, temozolomide or both. All receptors come from a man aged 25 to 40 with glioma.

This sequence joins TRBV19 and TRBJ1-6; 10 positions agree with TRBD1. The CDR3 is 14 residues long. CDR1 is LNHDA and CDR2 is SQIVND in the germline V gene (reference sequence). V lost 8 bases, J lost 9 bases, and 7 bases stayed unmatched. The CDR3 here is CASRTGGMSSPLHF. The CDR3 DNA follows: TGTGCCAGTCGGACAGGGGGAATGAGTTCACCCCTCCACTTT.

This clone was picked up one time. The chain employs TRBV10-3 and TRBJ2-2, with D perhaps assigned TRBD1 or TRBD2 (7 bases each). The CDR3 runs to 14 residues. CDR1 is ENHRY, CDR2 SYGVKD, per germline. Between the trimmed V and J ends, which lost 10 bases and 5 bases, there was a span of 17 bases. The CDR3 nucleotides read TGTGCCACCGACGCTCAGGGGGGGACCGGGGAGCTGTTTTTT. Its translation is CATDAQGGTGELFF.

The genes are TRBV6-5 and TRBJ1-2; no firm D call. CDR1 is MNHEY, CDR2 SVGAGI, per germline. The CDR3 is made up of 16 amino acids. Trimming removed 0 bases at V and 5 bases at J, with 16 bases between. This CDR3 reads CASSYSMARINYGYTF. CDR3 nucleotides: TGTGCCAGCAGTTACTCGATGGCCAGAATTAATTATGGCTACACCTTC.

The genes are TRBV2 and TRBJ2-7; D is undetermined. The CDR3 loop spans 11 amino acids. V was trimmed by 5 bases and J by 3 bases, leaving 5 bases between them. Germline V CDR1 and CDR2: SNHLY, FYNNEI. The CDR3 bases are TGTGCCAGCAGTCCCCACTACGAGCAGTACTTC. This sequence encodes CASSPHYEQYF.

This rearrangement joins TRBV29-1 to TRBJ1-1; 8 nucleotides line up with TRBD1. The length of the CDR3 is 14 residues. Germline lookup yields CDR1 SQVTM and CDR2 ANQGSEA. Trimming cost V 4 bases and J 5 bases; bases outside gene matches: 9. The CDR3 here is CSVAQGARGTEAFF. The DNA for the CDR3 is TGCAGCGTTGCTCAGGGGGCACGGGGGACTGAAGCTTTCTTT.

The rearrangement joins TRBV6-5 to TRBJ1-3; D ambiguous. In germline, CDR1 is MNHEY, CDR2 SVGAGI. CDR3 size: 14 residues. V lost 0 bases and J 1 base, leaving 4 bases between the germline ends. The CDR3 protein is CASSYSGSGNTIYF. The CDR3 nucleotides read TGTGCCAGCAGTTACTCGGGGTCTGGAAACACCATATATTTT.

This clone was seen a single time. The rearrangement links TRBV5-8 to TRBJ2-2; D gene unclear. The CDR3 contains 12 residues. Per the germline V gene, CDR1 is SGHTS and CDR2 is YDEGEE. Trimming removed 3 bases at V and 5 bases at J, with 5 bases between. CDR3 in amino acids: CASSWWTGELFF. In nucleotides, the CDR3 is TGTGCCAGCAGCTGGTGGACCGGGGAGCTGTTTTTT.

The genes are TRBV10-2 and TRBJ2-5, with D possibly being TRBD2 (6 bases). The CDR3 covers 13 residues. The V gene lost 6 bases and the J gene lost 3 bases, with 11 bases spanning the gap. The germline CDR1 and CDR2 sequences are WSHSY and SAAADI. The CDR3 region is CASRYSGEETQYF. In DNA form, the CDR3 reads TGCGCCAGCAGGTATTCGGGGGAAGAGACCCAGTACTTC.

The rearrangement joins TRBV4-1 to TRBJ1-2; unclear D gene. Looked up from germline, CDR1 is MGHRA and CDR2 is YSYEKL. With 0 bases removed from V and 4 bases from J, the gap between germline ends came to 6 bases. The CDR3 totals 13 residues. CDR3 loop: CASSQDGSYGYTF. DNA of the CDR3: TGCGCCAGCAGCCAAGACGGCAGCTATGGCTACACCTTC.

The rearrangement joins TRBV4-1 to TRBJ2-1; D is perhaps TRBD2 (6 bases). There are 15 residues in the CDR3. From germline, CDR1 is MGHRA and CDR2 YSYEKL. V was shortened by 4 bases and J by 8 bases, with 18 bases between the two germline ends. CDR3 protein: CASSRERSTSHEQFF. The CDR3 DNA reads as TGCGCCAGCAGCCGCGAGAGGAGCACTAGCCATGAGCAGTTCTTC.

This chain uses TRBV5-4 with TRBJ2-1, with D possibly matching TRBD1 (6 bases). CDR1 is SGHNT, CDR2 YYREEE, per germline (reference sequence). There are 14 residues in the CDR3. V lost 0 bases and J 4 bases, leaving 8 bases between the germline ends. The CDR3 loop is CASSLGQGYNEQFF. DNA of the CDR3: TGTGCCAGCAGCTTGGGTCAGGGGTACAATGAGCAGTTCTTC.

The chain carries TRBV13 and TRBJ2-5; possibly TRBD1 for D (5 bases). Germline values: CDR1 PRHDT, CDR2 FYEKMQ (reference sequence). The CDR3 sequence is 16 residues long. V was cut by 5 bases and J by 1 base, with 17 bases left in between. CDR3 sequence: CASSPRVKGPQETQYF. DNA of the CDR3: TGTGCCAGCAGCCCGAGAGTTAAGGGGCCCCAAGAGACCCAGTACTTC.

The chain carries TRBV5-1 and TRBJ1-6, with D possibly matching TRBD1 (6 bases). Germline V gene data show CDR1 as SGHRS and CDR2 as YFSETQ. The CDR3 is 15 residues long. Trimming shortened V by 0 bases and J by 3 bases, and 7 bases separated the two germline ends. Here the CDR3 reads CASSLGGGYNSPLHF. In DNA form, the CDR3 reads TGCGCCAGCAGCTTGGGAGGGGGCTATAATTCACCCCTCCACTTT.

This chain links TRBV7-9 with TRBJ1-2, with a weak D call TRBD1 (5 bases). Between the trimmed V and J ends, which lost 11 bases and 7 bases, there was a span of 17 bases. The CDR3 consists of 12 residues. Germline CDR1 is SEHNR and CDR2 is FQNEAQ (reference sequence). CDR3 protein: CACDRGVGGYTF. CDR3 DNA: TGTGCCTGCGATCGGGGGGTAGGTGGCTACACCTTC.

V and J are TRBV2 and TRBJ2-5; D is tentatively TRBD1 or TRBD2 (5 bases each). The CDR3 has 13 amino acids. With 6 bases removed from V and 5 bases from J, the gap between germline ends came to 13 bases. Germline V lookup: CDR1 SNHLY, CDR2 FYNNEI. The CDR3: CASSRDLGETQYF. In nucleotides, the CDR3 is TGTGCCAGCAGCCGGGACCTCGGGGAGACCCAGTACTTC.

The J gene is TRBJ2-3, the V gene TRBV29-1; D perhaps matches TRBD2 (6 bases). Germline CDR1 reads SQVTM; CDR2 reads ANQGSEA. This CDR3 has 15 amino acids. Trimming cost V 1 base and J 0 bases, with 11 bases left between them. The CDR3 sequence is CSVEGGGPSTDTQYF. DNA for the CDR3: TGCAGCGTTGAAGGGGGAGGTCCGAGCACAGATACGCAGTATTTT.

The CDR3 loop reads CASSASFWDLVNEQFF. The CDR3 coding sequence is TGTGCCAGCAGCGCCTCCTTCTGGGACTTAGTCAATGAGCAGTTCTTC. The gene calls are TRBV12-1 and TRBJ2-1; no check of the table's D call, TRBD2, against the DNA was made. TRBV12-1 is marked as a pseudogene. The CDR3 is 16 residues long.

The CDR3 region is CASSANPGGTGELFF. For the CDR3, the DNA is TGTGCCAGCAGCGCAAATCCAGGAGGCACCGGGGAGCTGTTTTTT. J is TRBJ2-2 and V is TRBV9; possibly TRBD2 for D (5 bases). CDR3 size: 15 residues. V dropped 3 bases and J dropped 4 bases, with 13 bases sitting between them. CDR1 and CDR2 from the germline V gene are SGDLS and YYNGEE.

The CDR3 DNA reads TGTGCCAGTAGTATGACAGGATCTAATGAAAAACTGTTTTTT. Encoded protein: CASSMTGSNEKLFF. The rearrangement links TRBV19 to TRBJ1-4, with D possibly being TRBD1 (6 bases). The CDR3 has 14 residues. V lost 3 bases, J lost 3 bases, and 8 bases lay in between. Germline loops: CDR1 LNHDA, CDR2 SQIVND (reference sequence).

The CDR3, as DNA: TGTGCCAGCAGCTTATTCCAGGGGGCGGGTAACAATGAGCAGTTCTTC. Residues: CASSLFQGAGNNEQFF. The chain carries TRBV7-9 and TRBJ2-1; 8 bases line up with TRBD1. The germline V gene has CDR1 SEHNR and CDR2 FQNEAQ (reference sequence). This CDR3 comprises 16 residues. The V segment lost 2 bases and the J segment 5 bases; nucleotides outside the gene matches: 8.

The chain links TRBV10-2 to TRBJ1-3, with D unclear. With 6 bases removed from V and 3 bases from J, the gap between germline ends came to 15 bases. From germline, CDR1 is WSHSY and CDR2 SAAADI. The CDR3 extends over 15 amino acids. Here the CDR3 reads CASSQTSGVGNTIYF. DNA of the CDR3: TGCGCCAGCAGCCAAACGTCTGGTGTTGGAAACACCATATATTTT.

This clone was counted once. The rearrangement uses TRBV7-9 and TRBJ2-7; 9 bases are shared with TRBD2. The CDR3 contains 17 residues. The germline V gene has CDR1 SEHNR and CDR2 FQNEAQ (reference sequence). Unmatched junction bases numbered 16, after V lost 3 bases and J lost 7 bases. CDR3 amino acids: CASSLIGSGGLFGEQYF. The DNA of the CDR3 is TGTGCCAGCAGCTTGATAGGGAGCGGGGGGCTGTTTGGAGAGCAGTACTTC.

This chain connects TRBV9 to TRBJ2-6, with TRBD1 as a possible D gene (5 bases). Deletions cut 4 bases from V and 4 bases from J, with 15 bases between. The CDR3 length is 16 residues. The germline V gene encodes CDR1 SGDLS and CDR2 YYNGEE. As DNA, the CDR3 is TGTGCCAGCAGCTCTTCCAGGGTGTCCGGGGCCAACGTCCTGACTTTC. It encodes CASSSSRVSGANVLTF.

CDR3 sequence reads: CASSPRESRVAYGYTF. CDR3 nucleotides: TGTGCCAGCTCACCACGGGAGAGCAGGGTGGCCTATGGCTACACCTTC. The chain has TRBV18 and TRBJ1-2; maybe TRBD1 (5 bases). The CDR3 runs to 16 residues. Trimming left V 1 base short and J 4 bases short, with 16 bases between. Germline CDR1 KGHSH, CDR2 LQKENI.

The rearrangement joins TRBV19 to TRBJ2-1; TRBD2 is a possible D gene (6 bases). V gave up 1 base and J gave up 5 bases, with 6 bases separating them. The CDR3 length is 13 residues. Germline CDR1 is LNHDA and CDR2 is SQIVND (reference sequence). The DNA of the CDR3 is TGTGCCAGTAGTATAGGGGGGGACAATGAGCAGTTCTTC. Translating it yields CASSIGGDNEQFF.

This chain links TRBV4-2 with TRBJ2-3; 7 nucleotides line up with TRBD2. Per the germline V gene, CDR1 is LGHNA and CDR2 is YNFKEQ. The J segment lost 0 bases and the V segment lost 3 bases, leaving 21 bases of the junction unmatched. The CDR3 runs to 21 residues. This chain's CDR3 is CASSQIGGLHLRGASTDTQYF. In DNA, the CDR3 is TGTGCCAGCAGCCAGATCGGGGGACTACATCTAAGAGGAGCTAGCACAGATACGCAGTATTTT.

This clone has a single count. The chain has TRBV10-3 and TRBJ1-4; D not resolved. Trimming left V 2 bases short and J 6 bases short, with 16 bases between. The CDR3 is 16 residues long. Germline CDR1 reads ENHRY; CDR2 reads SYGVKD. DNA of the CDR3: TGTGCCATCAGTGAGCCCGAAGAGGGAGAGGATGAAAAACTGTTTTTT. This encodes CAISEPEEGEDEKLFF.

Remarks on this clone: One junction end disagrees with the germline gene, perhaps due to a read error. The rearrangement uses TRBV30 and TRBJ1-6; 9 bases match TRBD1. This CDR3 has 13 amino acids. The germline CDR1 and CDR2 sequences are GTSNPN and SVGIG (reference sequence). The CDR3 loop is CARRDRVNSPLHF. The CDR3 coding sequence is TGTGCCAGGAGGGACAGGGTTAACTCACCCCTCCACTTT.